This T cell receptor beta chain appears in the sequencing data of a study of blood T cell repertoires in COVID-19. Only in-frame clones appear in the TCRdb table, and some are missing; sequencing was by immunoSEQ multiplex PCR. The data show a few hundred thousand clones, roughly 87% seen once. Germline assignment: CDR1 LNHDA and CDR2 SQIVND (reference sequence). The CDR3 totals 14 residues. V trimming: 4 bases; J trimming: 7 bases; junction bases outside the gene matches: 3. The sequenced sample consisted of PBMCs or T cells enriched from blood (not recorded which). V is TRBV19 and J is TRBJ2-7; 14 nucleotides match TRBD2. The receptor comes from a woman younger than 45 who had recovered from COVID-19. The CDR3 spells CASSTGTSGREQYF. The DNA of the CDR3 is TGTGCCAGTAGTACCGGGACTAGCGGGAGAGAGCAGTACTTC.